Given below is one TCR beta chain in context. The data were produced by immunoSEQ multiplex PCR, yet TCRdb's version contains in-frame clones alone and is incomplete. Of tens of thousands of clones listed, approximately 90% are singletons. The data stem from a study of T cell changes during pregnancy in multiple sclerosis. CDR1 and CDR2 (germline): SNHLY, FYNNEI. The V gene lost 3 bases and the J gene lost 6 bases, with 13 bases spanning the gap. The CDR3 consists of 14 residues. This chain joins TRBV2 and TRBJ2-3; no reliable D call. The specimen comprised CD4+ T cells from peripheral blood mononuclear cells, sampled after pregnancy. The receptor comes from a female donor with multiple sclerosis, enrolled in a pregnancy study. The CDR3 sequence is CASSDLFAGDTQYF. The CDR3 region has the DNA TGTGCCAGCAGTGATTTGTTTGCCGGGGATACGCAGTATTTT.